The entry that follows covers one TCR beta chain sequence. Clones were read by immunoSEQ multiplex PCR, and TCRdb kept only the in-frame ones, dropping some. The repertoire holds approximately 220,000 clones, with about 90% as singletons. The entry originates in a study of blood T cell repertoires in COVID-19. This CDR3 has 15 residues. CDR1 SGHDT and CDR2 YYEEEE come from the germline V gene. The ends lost 4 bases at V and 3 bases at J; junction bases unmatched: 6. The chain combines TRBV5-6 with TRBJ2-1; 8 bases agree with TRBD1. The source of this sequence is a young man who had recovered from COVID-19. Material for sequencing was PBMCs or T cells enriched from blood (not recorded which). The CDR3 reads CASSRTGTGYNEQFF. DNA for the CDR3: TGTGCCAGCAGCCGCACCGGGACAGGCTACAATGAGCAGTTCTTC.